These T cell receptor beta chains were read from a single sample in a study of blood T cell repertoires in COVID-19. The table came from immunoSEQ multiplex PCR; TCRdb's copy has only in-frame clones and leaves some out. The sample includes approximately 400,000 clones, 81% of them seen just once. The source material was peripheral blood. Receptors originate from a human donor with acute or convalescent COVID-19. The donor label of this sample is uncertain. Both conserved end residues are part of each CDR3. Each record gives: CDR3 length, clone size, V gene, D gene, J gene, CDR3 protein, CDR3 DNA. The D gene is left open where the match is weak. Only part of the rows carry a size: once, few, many, or a class if the clone is expanded.

>13|.|TRBV30|.|TRBJ2-2
CASWSGVAGELFF
TGTGCCTCCTGGTCGGGGGTAGCGGGGGAGCTGTTTTTT
>12|.|TRBV10-3|.|TRBJ2-7
CAIPQVSYEQYF
TGTGCCATCCCGCAGGTCAGCTACGAGCAGTACTTC
>14|.|TRBV14|.|TRBJ1-2
CASSQQGPGYGYTF
TGTGCCAGCAGCCAACAGGGGCCGGGGTATGGCTACACCTTC
>15|.|TRBV7-7|.|TRBJ2-1
CASSSGSGAYNEQFF
TGTGCCAGCAGCTCTGGATCTGGAGCCTACAATGAGCAGTTCTTC
>12|.|TRBV12-3/TRBV12-4|.|TRBJ1-2
CASSTQNYGYTF
TGTGCCAGCAGTACACAAAACTATGGCTACACCTTC
>13|.|TRBV12-3/TRBV12-4|.|TRBJ1-1
CASSPAPSTEAFF
TGTGCCAGCAGTCCCGCTCCGAGCACTGAAGCTTTCTTT
>14|.|TRBV6-5|.|TRBJ2-7
CASSYSNIFYEQYF
TGTGCCAGCAGTTACTCGAACATCTTTTACGAGCAGTACTTC
>14|.|TRBV28|.|TRBJ2-3
CASSFGSVRTTQYF
TGTGCCAGCAGTTTCGGTTCGGTGCGCACTACGCAGTATTTT
>15|.|TRBV6-2/TRBV6-3|TRBD1|TRBJ2-5
CASSHTGTGLETQYF
TGTGCCAGCAGCCATACCGGGACAGGGCTGGAGACCCAGTACTTC
>14|.|TRBV5-1|.|TRBJ1-1
CASSRAALNTEAFF
TGCGCCAGCAGCCGTGCGGCCTTGAACACTGAAGCTTTCTTT
>12|.|TRBV6-6|.|TRBJ1-6
CASNKVQGTLHF
TGTGCCAGCAACAAGGTTCAGGGTACCCTCCACTTT
>13|.|TRBV7-8|.|TRBJ2-7
CASSLPRSYEQYF
TGTGCCAGCAGCTTACCTCGGTCCTACGAGCAGTACTTC
>15|.|TRBV6-5|.|TRBJ1-5
CASSYSHSQNQPQHF
TGTGCCAGCAGTTACTCGCACAGCCAGAATCAGCCCCAGCATTTT
>16|once|TRBV5-1|TRBD1|TRBJ2-3
CASSSTGTGFQDTQYF
TGCGCCAGCAGCTCCACGGGGACAGGGTTTCAGGATACGCAGTATTTT
>17|.|TRBV19|.|TRBJ1-2
CASSRRVGEQTNYGYTF
TGTGCCAGTAGTAGGAGGGTCGGGGAGCAAACTAACTATGGCTACACCTTC